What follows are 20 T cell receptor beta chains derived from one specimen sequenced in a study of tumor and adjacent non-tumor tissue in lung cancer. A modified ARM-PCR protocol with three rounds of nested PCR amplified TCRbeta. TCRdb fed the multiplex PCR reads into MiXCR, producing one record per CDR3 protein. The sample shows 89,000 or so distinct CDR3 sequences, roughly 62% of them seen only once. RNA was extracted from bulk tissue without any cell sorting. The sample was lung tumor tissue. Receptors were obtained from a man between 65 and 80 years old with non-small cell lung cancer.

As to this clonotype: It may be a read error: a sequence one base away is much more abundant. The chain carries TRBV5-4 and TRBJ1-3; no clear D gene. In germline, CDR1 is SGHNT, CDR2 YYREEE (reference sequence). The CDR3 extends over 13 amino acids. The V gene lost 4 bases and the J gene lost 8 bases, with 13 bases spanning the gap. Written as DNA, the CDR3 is TGTGCCAGCAGCACCGGGCCCCGGGACACCATATATTTT. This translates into CASSTGPRDTIYF.

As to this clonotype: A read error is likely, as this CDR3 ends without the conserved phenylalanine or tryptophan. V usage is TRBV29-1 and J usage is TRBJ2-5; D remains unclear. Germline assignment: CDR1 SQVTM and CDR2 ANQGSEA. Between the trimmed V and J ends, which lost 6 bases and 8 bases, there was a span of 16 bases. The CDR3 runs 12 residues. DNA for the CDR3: TGCAGCGTGGCTTTGGGGTCGCAAACCCAGTACTTA. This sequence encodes CSVALGSQTQYL.

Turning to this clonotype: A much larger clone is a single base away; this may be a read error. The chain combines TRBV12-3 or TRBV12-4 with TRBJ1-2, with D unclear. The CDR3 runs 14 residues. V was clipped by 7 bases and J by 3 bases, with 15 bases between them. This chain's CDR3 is CASTWGEVDYGYTF. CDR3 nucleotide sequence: TGTGCCAGCACCTGGGGAGAGGTCGACTATGGCTACACCTTC.

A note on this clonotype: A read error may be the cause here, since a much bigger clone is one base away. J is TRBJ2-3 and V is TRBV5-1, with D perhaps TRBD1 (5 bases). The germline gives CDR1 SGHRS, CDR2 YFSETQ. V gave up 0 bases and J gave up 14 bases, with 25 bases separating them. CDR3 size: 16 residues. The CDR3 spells CASSLASIRTIGRLYF. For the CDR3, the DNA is TGCGCCAGCAGCTTGGCGAGTATTAGGACAATTGGCCGGTTGTATTTT.

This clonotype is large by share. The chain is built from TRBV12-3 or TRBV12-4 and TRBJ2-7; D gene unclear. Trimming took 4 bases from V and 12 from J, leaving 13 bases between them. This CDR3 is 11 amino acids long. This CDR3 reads CASSSHQVRYF. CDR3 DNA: TGTGCCAGCAGTTCACACCAGGTTCGGTACTTC.

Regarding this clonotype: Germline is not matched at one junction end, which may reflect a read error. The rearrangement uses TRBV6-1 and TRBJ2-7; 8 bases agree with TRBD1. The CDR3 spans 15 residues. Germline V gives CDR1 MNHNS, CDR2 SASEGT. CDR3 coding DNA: TGTGCCAGCAGTGAACTCGGACAGGGCATCTACGAGCAGTATTTC. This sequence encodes CASSELGQGIYEQYF.

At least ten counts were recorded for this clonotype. CDR3 coding DNA: TGTGCCAGCAGCCTCTCCTGGGGCTCAGATACGCAGTATTTT. This codes for CASSLSWGSDTQYF. The genes are TRBV14 and TRBJ2-3; D is possibly TRBD1 (5 bases). The CDR3 has 14 residues. V lost 4 bases to trimming and J lost 4 bases, with 12 bases between them. Germline V gene data show CDR1 as SGHDN and CDR2 as FVKESK.

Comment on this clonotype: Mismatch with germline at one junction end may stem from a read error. Written as DNA, the CDR3 is TGTGTCATCAGTGCCCCCACGGGAGGGCCTCAGATCCGGTACTTT. Protein sequence: CVISAPTGGPQIRYF. This sequence joins TRBV10-3 and TRBJ2-5, with 8 bases that match TRBD2. The CDR3 totals 15 residues. Germline CDR1 is ENHRY and CDR2 is SYGVKD.

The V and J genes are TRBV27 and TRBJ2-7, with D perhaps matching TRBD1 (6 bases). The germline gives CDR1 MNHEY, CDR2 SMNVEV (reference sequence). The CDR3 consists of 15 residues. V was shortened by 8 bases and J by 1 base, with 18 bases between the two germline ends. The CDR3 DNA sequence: TGTGCCAGCGGCCCCCAATCGACAGGATCCTACGAGCAGTACTTC. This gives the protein CASGPQSTGSYEQYF.

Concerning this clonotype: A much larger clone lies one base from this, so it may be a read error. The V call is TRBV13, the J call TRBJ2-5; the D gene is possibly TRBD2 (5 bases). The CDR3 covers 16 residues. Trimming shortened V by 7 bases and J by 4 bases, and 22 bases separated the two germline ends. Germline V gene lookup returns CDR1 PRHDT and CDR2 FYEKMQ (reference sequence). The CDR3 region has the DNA TGTGCCAGCAACCAAAAATCGACCCTAGGGAGAGAGACCCAGTACTTC. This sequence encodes CASNQKSTLGRETQYF.

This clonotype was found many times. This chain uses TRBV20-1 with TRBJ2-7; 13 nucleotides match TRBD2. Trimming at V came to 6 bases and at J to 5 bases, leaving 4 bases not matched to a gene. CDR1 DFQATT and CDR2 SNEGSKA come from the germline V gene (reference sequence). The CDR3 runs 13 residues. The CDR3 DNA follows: TGCAGTGCCAGGACTAGCGGGAGCCACGAGCAGTACTTC. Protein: CSARTSGSHEQYF.

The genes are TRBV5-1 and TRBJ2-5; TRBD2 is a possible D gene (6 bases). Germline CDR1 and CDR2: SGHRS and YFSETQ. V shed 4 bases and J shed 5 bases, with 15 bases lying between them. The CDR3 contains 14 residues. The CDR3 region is CASSLPGRGETQYF. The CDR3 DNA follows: TGCGCCAGCAGCCTGCCCGGGAGAGGGGAGACCCAGTACTTC.

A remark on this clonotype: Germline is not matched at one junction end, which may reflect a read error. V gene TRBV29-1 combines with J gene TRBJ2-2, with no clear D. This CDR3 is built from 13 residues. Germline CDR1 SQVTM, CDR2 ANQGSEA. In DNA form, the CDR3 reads TGCGGCGTTGCTGTAGGCCCCACCGGGGAGCTGTTTTTT. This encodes CGVAVGPTGELFF.

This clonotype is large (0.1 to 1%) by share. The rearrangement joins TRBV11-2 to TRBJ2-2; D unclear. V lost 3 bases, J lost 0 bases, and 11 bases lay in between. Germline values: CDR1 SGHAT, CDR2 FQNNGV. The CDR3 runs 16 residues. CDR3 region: CASSLFVATNTGELFF. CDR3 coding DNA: TGTGCCAGCAGCTTGTTCGTGGCCACGAACACCGGGGAGCTGTTTTTT.

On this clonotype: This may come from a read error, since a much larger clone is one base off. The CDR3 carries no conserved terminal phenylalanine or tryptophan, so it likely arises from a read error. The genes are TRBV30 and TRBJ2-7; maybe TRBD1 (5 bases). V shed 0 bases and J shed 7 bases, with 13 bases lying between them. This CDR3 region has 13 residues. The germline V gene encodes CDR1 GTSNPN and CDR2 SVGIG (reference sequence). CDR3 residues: CAWSVLREGEQYY. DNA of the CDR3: TGTGCCTGGAGTGTACTCAGGGAAGGGGAGCAGTACTAC.

CDR3: CTSSLLSRAGGLYNEQFF. The CDR3 nucleotides read TGTACTAGCAGTTTACTATCCAGAGCGGGAGGACTCTACAATGAGCAGTTCTTC. V and J are TRBV12-3 or TRBV12-4 and TRBJ2-1; the match to TRBD2 covers 9 bases. The CDR3 totals 18 residues.

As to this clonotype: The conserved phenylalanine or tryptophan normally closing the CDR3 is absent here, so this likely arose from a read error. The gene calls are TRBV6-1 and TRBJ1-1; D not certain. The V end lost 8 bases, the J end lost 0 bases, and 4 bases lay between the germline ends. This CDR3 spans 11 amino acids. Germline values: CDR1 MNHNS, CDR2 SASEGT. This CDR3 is CASLMNTEAFL. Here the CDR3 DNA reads TGTGCCAGCCTAATGAACACTGAAGCTTTCTTG.

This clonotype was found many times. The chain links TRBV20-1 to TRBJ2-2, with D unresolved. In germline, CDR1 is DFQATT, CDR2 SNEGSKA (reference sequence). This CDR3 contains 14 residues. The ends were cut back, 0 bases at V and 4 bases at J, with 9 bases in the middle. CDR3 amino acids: CSAREAPTTGELFF. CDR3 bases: TGCAGTGCTAGAGAAGCACCAACCACCGGGGAGCTGTTTTTT.

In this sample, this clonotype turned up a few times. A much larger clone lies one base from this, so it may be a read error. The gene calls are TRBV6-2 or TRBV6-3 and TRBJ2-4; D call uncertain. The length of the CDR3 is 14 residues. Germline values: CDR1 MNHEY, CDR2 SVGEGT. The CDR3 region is CVSSYVGTVDIQYF. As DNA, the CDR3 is TGTGTCAGCAGTTACGTAGGCACGGTAGACATTCAGTACTTC.

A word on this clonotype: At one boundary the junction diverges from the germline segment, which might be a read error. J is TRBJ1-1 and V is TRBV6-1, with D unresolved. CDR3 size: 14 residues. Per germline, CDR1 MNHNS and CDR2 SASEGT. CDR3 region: CASSENWGSTEALF. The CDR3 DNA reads TGTGCCAGTAGTGAAAATTGGGGAAGCACTGAAGCTCTCTTT.